This entry lists 26 T cell receptor beta chains sequenced from one sample in a study of vaccination and CD4 T cells after COVID-19. Treatment: approximately nine-day PBMC culture with coronavirus spike peptide pools or control peptides (ViraFEST assay). The Oncomine TCR Beta short-read assay sequenced DNA from cultured CD4+ T cells. Via MiXCR, TCRdb re-called the PCR reads, giving one row per CDR3 protein. The sample holds roughly 7,900 distinct CDR3 sequences; 20% to 25% are singletons and the top ten take 20% to 25%. What these receptors recognize is not known. The sequencing sample was made of cultured CD4+ T cells from blood. Every receptor here comes from a human donor with COVID-19.

Comments on this clonotype: At one end, the junction sequence differs from germline, possibly due to a read error. The chain recombines TRBV27 with TRBJ1-5, with D hard to call. CDR1 and CDR2 from the germline V gene are MNHEY and SMNVEV (reference sequence). The CDR3 covers 14 residues. CDR3 in amino acids: CASSPIERGQLQHF. CDR3 sequence (DNA): TGTGCCAGCAGTCCCATAGAGCGCGGTCAGCTCCAGCATTTT.

V is TRBV5-1 and J is TRBJ1-5; the D is unclear. V gave up 4 bases and J gave up 2 bases, with 13 bases separating them. The CDR3 loop spans 15 amino acids. Germline V gene data show CDR1 as SGHRS and CDR2 as YFSETQ. DNA for the CDR3: TGCGCCAGCAGCGTGGGTCCCTGGGGCAATCAGCCCCAGCATTTT. Protein product: CASSVGPWGNQPQHF.

This clonotype qualifies as medium-sized. V usage is TRBV6-2 or TRBV6-3 and J usage is TRBJ2-2, with 7 bases that match TRBD1. The germline CDR1 and CDR2 sequences are MNHEY and SVGEGT. V shed 5 bases and J 5 bases; nucleotides not matched to a gene: 8. The CDR3 sequence is 15 residues long. Here the CDR3 DNA reads TGTGCCAGCAGTACGACAGGGAAACGAACCGGGGAGCTGTTTTTT. Amino acid sequence: CASSTTGKRTGELFF.

The chain carries TRBV2 and TRBJ1-1; perhaps TRBD1 as D (5 bases). The germline gives CDR1 SNHLY, CDR2 FYNNEI. Trimming took 4 bases from V and 5 from J, leaving 5 bases between them. This CDR3 has 11 residues. The CDR3 is CASSAGTEAFF. In DNA, the CDR3 is TGTGCCAGCAGTGCAGGGACTGAAGCTTTCTTT.

In this sample, this clonotype turned up a few times. The chain carries TRBV2 and TRBJ1-5; weak D call: TRBD1 (5 bases). The CDR3 has 16 residues. The ends were cut back, 4 bases at V and 2 bases at J, with 15 bases in the middle. Germline lookup yields CDR1 SNHLY and CDR2 FYNNEI. CDR3 nucleotides: TGTGCCAGCAGTGCCATTGGAGGGGCTGGCAATCAGCCCCAGCATTTT. Residues: CASSAIGGAGNQPQHF.

V usage is TRBV20-1 and J usage is TRBJ1-2; maybe TRBD1 (5 bases). From germline, CDR1 is DFQATT and CDR2 SNEGSKA (reference sequence). CDR3 length: 12 amino acids. Here the CDR3 reads CGGWRGNYGYTF. The CDR3 DNA reads TGCGGGGGGTGGCGGGGGAACTATGGCTACACCTTC.

This sequence joins TRBV5-6 and TRBJ1-6, with a possible D match to TRBD1 (6 bases). This CDR3 contains 16 residues. The germline gives CDR1 SGHDT, CDR2 YYEEEE. V was cut by 0 bases and J by 10 bases, with 17 bases left in between. The CDR3 DNA sequence: TGTGCCAGCAGCTTGGCCGGGGGGGGGCTTGGATCACCCCTCCACTTT. Translation gives CASSLAGGGLGSPLHF.

This clonotype was seen a few times. The J gene is TRBJ2-1, the V gene TRBV6-2 or TRBV6-3; D is undetermined. Trimming shortened V by 0 bases and J by 7 bases, and 4 bases separated the two germline ends. CDR3 length: 12 residues. From germline, CDR1 is MNHEY and CDR2 SVGEGT. CDR3 coding DNA: TGTGCCAGCAGTTACTCGGGGAATGAGCAGTTCTTC. Translating it yields CASSYSGNEQFF.

The chain carries TRBV2 and TRBJ2-2; 9 nucleotides match TRBD2. Germline values: CDR1 SNHLY, CDR2 FYNNEI. V was clipped by 6 bases and J by 5 bases; unmatched bases: 7. The length of the CDR3 is 15 residues. CDR3 protein: CASRPLAGNTGELFF. In nucleotides, the CDR3 is TGTGCCAGCAGACCTCTAGCGGGGAATACCGGGGAGCTGTTTTTT.

In its sample, this clonotype was seen a few times. DNA for the CDR3: TGTGCCAGCAGCTTAATCCCGAGCCCAAGCTCCTACGAGCAGTACTTC. Amino acid sequence: CASSLIPSPSSYEQYF. This sequence joins TRBV11-3 and TRBJ2-7; D unresolved. The CDR3 length is 16 residues. The germline gives CDR1 SGHNT, CDR2 YENEEA. The ends were cut back, 2 bases at V and 0 bases at J, with 14 bases in the middle.

This clonotype has a handful of counts. The rearrangement links TRBV11-2 to TRBJ1-5, with D maybe TRBD1 (5 bases). The germline V gene encodes CDR1 SGHAT and CDR2 FQNNGV. Trimming took off 5 bases at V and 4 bases at J, with 12 bases between the two ends. This CDR3 is built from 14 residues. This CDR3 is CASSGGAGNQPQHF. CDR3 bases: TGTGCCAGCAGCGGTGGGGCGGGAAATCAGCCCCAGCATTTT.

The J gene is TRBJ2-5, the V gene TRBV29-1; 7 bases are shared with TRBD2. Germline assignment: CDR1 SQVTM and CDR2 ANQGSEA. With V trimmed by 7 bases and J by 2 bases, 4 bases remained unmatched. The CDR3 loop spans 12 amino acids. CDR3 sequence reads: CSGGGVQETQYF. CDR3 bases: TGCAGCGGCGGGGGAGTTCAAGAGACCCAGTACTTC.

This clonotype appeared a few times. V and J are TRBV20-1 and TRBJ2-5; D may be TRBD1 or TRBD2 (6 bases each). Germline loops: CDR1 DFQATT, CDR2 SNEGSKA (reference sequence). CDR3 length: 15 residues. V was trimmed by 2 bases and J by 5 bases, leaving 18 bases between them. The CDR3 DNA follows: TGCAGTGCTAGATCCGGGACACGGAGGGGGGAGACCCAGTACTTC. Translated: CSARSGTRRGETQYF.

This CDR3 is CASSDQTGTGGRQYF. Here the CDR3 DNA reads TGTGCCAGCAGCGACCAAACCGGGACAGGGGGCAGGCAGTACTTC. This chain joins TRBV9 and TRBJ2-7; TRBD1 agrees at 12 bases. J was trimmed by 9 bases and V by 3 bases; bases with no gene match: 10. The CDR3 length is 15 residues. Per germline, CDR1 SGDLS and CDR2 YYNGEE.

CDR3 loop: CASDGWDKGNTEAFF. The CDR3 DNA follows: TGTGCCAGCGACGGTTGGGACAAAGGTAACACTGAAGCTTTCTTT. The chain joins TRBV6-1 to TRBJ1-1, with D possibly matching TRBD1 (6 bases). Trimming took 8 bases from V and 2 from J, leaving 18 bases between them. CDR3 length equals 15 residues. Germline V lookup: CDR1 MNHNS, CDR2 SASEGT.

This sequence joins TRBV28 and TRBJ2-5; D not certain. The CDR3 is made up of 10 amino acids. In germline, CDR1 is MDHEN, CDR2 SYDVKM. V lost 6 bases, J lost 6 bases, and 5 bases lay in between. CDR3 in amino acids: CASSRKTQYF. Here the CDR3 DNA reads TGTGCCAGCAGCCGAAAGACCCAGTACTTC. The full variable domain, in which reference TRBV28 and TRBJ2-5 provide the parts outside the CDR3, is DVKVTQSSRYLVKRTGEKVFLECVQDMDHENMFWYRQDPGLGLRLIYFSYDVKMKEKGDIPEGYSVSREKKERFSLILESASTNQTSMYLCASSRKTQYFGPGTRLLVL.

This clonotype was counted only a few times. This rearrangement joins TRBV7-8 to TRBJ1-1, with TRBD1 matching over 9 bases. The J segment lost 1 base and the V segment lost 0 bases, leaving 0 bases of the junction unmatched. The V gene's germline CDR1 is SGHVS and CDR2 FQNEAQ. This CDR3 is 15 amino acids long. CDR3 DNA sequence: TGTGCCAGCAGCTTAGCGGGACAGGGGAACACTGAAGCTTTCTTT. Translation: CASSLAGQGNTEAFF.

The CDR3 nucleotides read TGCAGTGCTAGTGCTAGCGGGGGAGATACGCAGTATTTT. It translates to CSASASGGDTQYF. The chain combines TRBV20-1 with TRBJ2-3; TRBD2 matches at 10 bases. The CDR3 has 13 amino acids. V was pared by 3 bases and J by 5 bases, with 2 bases of the junction left unmatched. Per the germline V gene, CDR1 is DFQATT and CDR2 is SNEGSKA (reference sequence).

This clonotype has just a few counts. The chain links TRBV5-4 to TRBJ1-2; the D gene is possibly TRBD1 (6 bases). The CDR3 is 14 residues long. V lost 1 base and J lost 4, with 11 bases in between. Germline CDR1 SGHNT, CDR2 YYREEE (reference sequence). The CDR3 coding sequence is TGTGCCAGCAGCTTGTTCGACAGGCCCTATGGCTACACCTTC. Amino acid sequence: CASSLFDRPYGYTF.

This clonotype was seen a handful of times. This chain uses TRBV6-5 with TRBJ1-2; no clear D gene. Germline V gene lookup returns CDR1 MNHEY and CDR2 SVGAGI. The CDR3 loop spans 14 amino acids. The V end lost 0 bases, the J end lost 2 bases, and 7 bases lay between the germline ends. The CDR3 reads CASSYSRQNYGYTF. In DNA form, the CDR3 reads TGTGCCAGCAGTTACTCGAGGCAGAACTATGGCTACACCTTC.

The V and J genes are TRBV3-1 and TRBJ2-1; the match to TRBD2 covers 11 bases. The J segment lost 5 bases and the V segment lost 0 bases, leaving 9 bases of the junction unmatched. Germline V gene data show CDR1 as LGHDT and CDR2 as YNNKEL (reference sequence). The CDR3 is 18 amino acids. The CDR3: CASSQDIFRLAGHNEQFF. The CDR3 DNA reads as TGTGCCAGCAGCCAAGACATATTTCGACTAGCGGGACACAATGAGCAGTTCTTC.

The rearrangement links TRBV19 to TRBJ2-5; 8 nucleotides line up with TRBD1. Per the germline V gene, CDR1 is LNHDA and CDR2 is SQIVND (reference sequence). Trimming removed 4 bases from V and 1 base from J; junction bases left unmatched: 2. There are 14 residues in the CDR3. CDR3 DNA sequence: TGTGCCAGTAGTAGGGACAGGCTCCAAGAGACCCAGTACTTC. It is translated as CASSRDRLQETQYF.

The table lists this clonotype with a few counts. This sequence joins TRBV20-1 and TRBJ2-5, with 7 bases lining up with TRBD2. This CDR3 is 17 amino acids long. Germline CDR1 reads DFQATT; CDR2 reads SNEGSKA (reference sequence). Losses at the gene ends were 0 bases for V and 5 bases for J; bases not matched to a gene: 15. CDR3 region: CSARDLSRLAARETQYF. CDR3 in DNA: TGCAGTGCTAGAGATCTCAGTCGGCTAGCGGCCCGGGAGACCCAGTACTTC.

This clonotype was picked up a small number of times. This rearrangement joins TRBV24-1 to TRBJ2-3, with D perhaps matching TRBD1 or TRBD2 (7 bases each). Trimming pared 3 bases from V and 4 bases from J, leaving 16 bases between. Germline V gives CDR1 KGHDR, CDR2 SFDVKD. The CDR3 loop spans 16 amino acids. CDR3 bases: TGTGCCACCAGTGATAAAGACAGGGCGGGGGCAGATACGCAGTATTTT. Protein: CATSDKDRAGADTQYF.

In this sample, this clonotype turned up a few times. The chain is built from TRBV6-2 or TRBV6-3 and TRBJ1-5; maybe TRBD1 (5 bases). The germline gives CDR1 MNHEY, CDR2 SVGEGT. V was pared by 6 bases and J by 1 base, with 16 bases between. The CDR3 sequence is 16 residues long. The CDR3: CASRSQDGGSNQPQHF. The CDR3 DNA reads TGTGCCAGCAGGTCACAGGATGGGGGGAGCAATCAGCCCCAGCATTTT.

The CDR3 nucleotides read TGTGCCAGCAGAAGGACAGGGAGAACCTTCTACAATGAGCAGTTCTTC. Amino acids: CASRRTGRTFYNEQFF. V and J are TRBV27 and TRBJ2-1, with 8 positions matching TRBD1. Germline V CDR1 and CDR2: MNHEY, SMNVEV (reference sequence). The J segment lost 3 bases and the V segment lost 6 bases, leaving 10 bases of the junction unmatched. CDR3 length equals 16 residues.